The clone carrying this TCR beta chain came up a few times. What it recognizes is unknown. TCRbeta library preparation incorporated unique molecular identifiers. From the PCR reads, TCRdb called clonotypes with MiXCR, one entry per CDR3 protein. The top ten clones hold around 0.79% of a sample with 550,000 to 800,000 distinct CDR3 sequences, less than 15% of them seen once. This specimen belongs to a study of T-cell reconstitution after alpha-beta-depleted transplantation in children. The junction had 11 bases not matched to a gene; V was cut back by 6 bases and J by 5 bases. CDR3 length: 16 residues. Per germline, CDR1 DFQATT and CDR2 SNEGSKA (reference sequence). Notes on the study in general: Expanded graft clones, several hundred of them, were reportedly the source of alpha-beta T cells about two months after transplant.

V is TRBV20-1 and J is TRBJ2-3; TRBD2 matches 13 bases. This clonotype was obtained from a girl aged 2-10 years with congenital amegakaryocytic thrombocytopenia, due to receive a stem cell transplant. The starting material was PBMCs, obtained before TCRalphabeta/CD19-depleted stem cell transplant. The CDR3 DNA follows: TGCAGTGCGCCGCCCCTGGGACTAGCGGGGAGAGATACGCAGTATTTT. Translation: CSAPPLGLAGRDTQYF.